The 4 T cell receptor beta chains below all came from one sample that was sequenced in a study of blood T cell repertoires in COVID-19. Method: immunoSEQ multiplex PCR; TCRdb's copy keeps in-frame clones and lacks some. The table shows approximately 250,000 clones, with roughly 86% occurring only once. The sequenced sample consisted of peripheral blood. The source of these receptors is an older woman who had recovered from COVID-19.

The chain joins TRBV6-5 to TRBJ2-7; possible D gene TRBD1, 6 bases. This CDR3 is built from 13 residues. V lost 6 bases to trimming and J lost 0 bases, with 9 bases between them. Germline CDR1 MNHEY, CDR2 SVGAGI. The CDR3 sequence: CASRRQDSYEQYF. The CDR3 coding sequence is TGTGCCAGCAGACGACAGGACTCCTACGAGCAGTACTTC.

This rearrangement joins TRBV5-1 to TRBJ2-3; D remains unclear. Germline lookup yields CDR1 SGHRS and CDR2 YFSETQ. The CDR3 extends over 11 amino acids. V lost 2 bases to trimming and J lost 6 bases, with 4 bases between them. CDR3 loop: CASSFEDTQYF. The DNA of the CDR3 is TGCGCCAGCAGCTTTGAGGATACGCAGTATTTT.

The chain employs TRBV28 and TRBJ1-4, with a possible D match to TRBD1 (6 bases). Germline V CDR1 and CDR2: MDHEN, SYDVKM. CDR3 length: 14 amino acids. Between the trimmed V and J ends, which lost 5 bases and 14 bases, there was a span of 21 bases. DNA for the CDR3: TGTGCCAGCAGTGCCGGGACACGGATCTCGGTTCTGTTTTTT. It encodes CASSAGTRISVLFF. The whole variable domain, filled in from reference TRBV28 and TRBJ1-4, reads DVKVTQSSRYLVKRTGEKVFLECVQDMDHENMFWYRQDPGLGLRLIYFSYDVKMKEKGDIPEGYSVSREKKERFSLILESASTNQTSMYLCASSAGTRISVLFFGSGTQLSVL.

The chain recombines TRBV12-3 or TRBV12-4 with TRBJ1-5, with a tentative D call TRBD1 (6 bases). The CDR3 is 13 amino acids. V dropped 7 bases and J dropped 4 bases, with 11 bases sitting between them. The CDR3, as DNA: TGTGCCAGCACCCGGACAGCGAATCAGCCCCAGCATTTT. It is translated as CASTRTANQPQHF.